The clone carrying this T cell receptor beta chain was seen a handful of times. Its target is not known. The CDR3 extends over 16 amino acids. Germline values: CDR1 LNHDA, CDR2 SQIVND (reference sequence). Losses at the gene ends were 6 bases for V and 6 bases for J; bases not matched to a gene: 9. This entry is derived from a study of T cells after yellow fever vaccination. Study findings and constraints: A small proportion of clonotypes was detected in both the CD4 and CD8 compartments.

TCRdb used MiXCR to reprocess the 5' RACE reads, holding one entry per CDR3 protein. The data contain around 260,000 distinct CDR3 sequences, roughly 4.8% of them singletons. This receptor was taken from a young man who received the YFV17D yellow fever vaccine. The V gene is TRBV19, the J gene TRBJ2-2; 11 bases map to TRBD1. Specimen: CD4+ T cells sorted from PBMCs, collected on the day of the yellow fever booster vaccination. In DNA form, the CDR3 reads TGTGCCAGTAGGCCCTTAGCGGACAGGGGGCCCGGGGAGCTGTTTTTT. It encodes CASRPLADRGPGELFF.